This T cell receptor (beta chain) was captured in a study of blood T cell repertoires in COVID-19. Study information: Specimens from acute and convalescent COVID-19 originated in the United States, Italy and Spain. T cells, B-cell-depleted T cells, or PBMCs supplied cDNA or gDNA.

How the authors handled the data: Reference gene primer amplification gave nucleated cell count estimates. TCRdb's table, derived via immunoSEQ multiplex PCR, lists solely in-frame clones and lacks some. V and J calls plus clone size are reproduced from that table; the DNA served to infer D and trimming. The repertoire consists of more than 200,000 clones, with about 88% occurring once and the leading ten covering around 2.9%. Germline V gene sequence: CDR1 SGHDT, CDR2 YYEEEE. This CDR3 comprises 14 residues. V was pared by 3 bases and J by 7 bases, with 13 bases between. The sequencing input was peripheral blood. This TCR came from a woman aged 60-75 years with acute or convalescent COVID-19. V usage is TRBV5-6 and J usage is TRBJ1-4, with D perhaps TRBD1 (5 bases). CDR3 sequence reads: CASSSGAGSEKLFF. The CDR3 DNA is TGTGCCAGCAGCTCCGGGGCGGGAAGTGAAAAACTGTTTTTT.